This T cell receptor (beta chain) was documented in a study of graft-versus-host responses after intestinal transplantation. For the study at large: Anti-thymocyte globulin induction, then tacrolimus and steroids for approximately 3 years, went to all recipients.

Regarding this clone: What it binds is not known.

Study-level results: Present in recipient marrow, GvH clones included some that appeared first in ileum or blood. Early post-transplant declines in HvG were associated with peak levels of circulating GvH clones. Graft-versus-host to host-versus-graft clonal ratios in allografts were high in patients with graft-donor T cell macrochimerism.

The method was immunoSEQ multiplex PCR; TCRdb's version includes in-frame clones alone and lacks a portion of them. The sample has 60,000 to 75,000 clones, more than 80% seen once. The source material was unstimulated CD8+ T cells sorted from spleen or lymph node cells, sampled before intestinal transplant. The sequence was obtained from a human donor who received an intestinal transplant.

CDR3 in DNA: TGTGCCAGCAGTTCCCCAGGCTCCTACGAGCAGTACTTC. This translates into CASSSPGSYEQYF. This chain joins TRBV28 and TRBJ2-7; D ambiguous. Between the trimmed V and J ends, which lost 4 bases and 0 bases, there was a span of 7 bases. The CDR3 sequence is 13 residues long. Germline CDR1 and CDR2: MDHEN and SYDVKM.